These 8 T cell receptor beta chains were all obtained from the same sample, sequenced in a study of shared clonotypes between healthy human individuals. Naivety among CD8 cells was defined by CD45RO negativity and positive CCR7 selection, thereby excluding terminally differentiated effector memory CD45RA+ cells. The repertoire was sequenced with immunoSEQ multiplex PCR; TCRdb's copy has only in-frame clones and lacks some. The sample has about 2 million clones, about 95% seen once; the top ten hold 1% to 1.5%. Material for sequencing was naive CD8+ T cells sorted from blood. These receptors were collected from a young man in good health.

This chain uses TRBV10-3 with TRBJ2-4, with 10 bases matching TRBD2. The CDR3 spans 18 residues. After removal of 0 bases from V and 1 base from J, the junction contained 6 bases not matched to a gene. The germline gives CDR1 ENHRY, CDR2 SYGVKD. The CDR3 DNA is TGTGCCATCAGTGAGTCGGGTAGCGGGGGGCTCGCCAAAAACATTCAGTACTTC. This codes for CAISESGSGGLAKNIQYF.

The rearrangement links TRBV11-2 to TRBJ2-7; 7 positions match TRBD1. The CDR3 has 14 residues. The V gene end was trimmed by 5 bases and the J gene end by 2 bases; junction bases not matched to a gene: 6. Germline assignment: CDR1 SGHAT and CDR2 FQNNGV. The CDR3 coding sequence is TGTGCCAGCAGCGGAAGGGACAGTGCCTACGAGCAGTACTTC. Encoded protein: CASSGRDSAYEQYF.

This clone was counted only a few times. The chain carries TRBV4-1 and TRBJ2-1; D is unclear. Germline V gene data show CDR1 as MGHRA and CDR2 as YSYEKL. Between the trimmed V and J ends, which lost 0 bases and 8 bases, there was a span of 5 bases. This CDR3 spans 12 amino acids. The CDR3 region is CASSQDPHEQFF. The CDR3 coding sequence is TGCGCCAGCAGCCAAGATCCCCATGAGCAGTTCTTC.

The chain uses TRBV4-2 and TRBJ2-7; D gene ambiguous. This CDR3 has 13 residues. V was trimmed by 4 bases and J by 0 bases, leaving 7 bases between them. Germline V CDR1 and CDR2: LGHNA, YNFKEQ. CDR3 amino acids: CASSLPDSYEQYF. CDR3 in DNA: TGTGCCAGCAGCCTCCCCGACTCCTACGAGCAGTACTTC.

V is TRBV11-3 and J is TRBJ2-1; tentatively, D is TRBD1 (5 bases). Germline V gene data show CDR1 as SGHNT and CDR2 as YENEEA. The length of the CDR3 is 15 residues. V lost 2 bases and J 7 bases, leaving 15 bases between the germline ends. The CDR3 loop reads CASSLLGARTNEQFF. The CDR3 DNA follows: TGTGCCAGCAGCTTACTAGGGGCACGAACGAATGAGCAGTTCTTC.

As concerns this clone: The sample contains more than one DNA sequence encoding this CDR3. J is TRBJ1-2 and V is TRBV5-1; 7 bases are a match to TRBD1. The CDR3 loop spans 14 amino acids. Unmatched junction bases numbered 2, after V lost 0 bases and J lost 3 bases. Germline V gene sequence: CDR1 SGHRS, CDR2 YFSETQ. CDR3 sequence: CASSLETGDYGYTF. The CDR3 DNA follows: TGCGCCAGCAGCTTGGAAACAGGGGACTATGGCTACACCTTC.

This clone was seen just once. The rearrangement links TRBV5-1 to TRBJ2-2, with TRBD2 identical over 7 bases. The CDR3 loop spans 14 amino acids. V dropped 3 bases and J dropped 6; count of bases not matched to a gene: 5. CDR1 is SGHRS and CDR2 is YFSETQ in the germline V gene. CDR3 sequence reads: CASSSPRGAGELFF. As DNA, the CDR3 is TGCGCCAGCAGCTCGCCCCGGGGGGCCGGGGAGCTGTTTTTT.

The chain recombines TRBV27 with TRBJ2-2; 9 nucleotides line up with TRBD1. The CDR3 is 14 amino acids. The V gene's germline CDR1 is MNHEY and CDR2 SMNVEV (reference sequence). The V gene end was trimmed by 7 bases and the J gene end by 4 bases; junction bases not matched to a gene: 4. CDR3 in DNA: TGTGCCAGCACCCGACAGGGGGGCACCGGGGAGCTGTTTTTT. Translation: CASTRQGGTGELFF.